One and the same sample provided the 20 T cell receptor beta chains below, sequenced in a study of OX40 agonist ivuxolimab in advanced cancers. Data came from immunoSEQ multiplex PCR; TCRdb stores just in-frame clones and leaves some out. The sample records 45,000 to 55,000 clones, 65% to 90% being singletons. The specimen was CD4+ or CD8+ T cells sorted from blood, collected in a trial of the OX40 agonist ivuxolimab. The receptors stem from an adult with an advanced solid tumor such as melanoma, head and neck, liver or kidney cancer.

The chain employs TRBV28 and TRBJ2-2, with D hard to call. The V gene lost 5 bases and the J gene lost 6 bases, with 10 bases spanning the gap. Germline lookup yields CDR1 MDHEN and CDR2 SYDVKM. This CDR3 has 13 amino acids. CDR3 DNA sequence: TGTGCCAGCAGTCCCTCCTGGTCCGGGGAGCTGTTTTTT. Protein product: CASSPSWSGELFF.

The chain employs TRBV18 and TRBJ2-7, with unresolved D. Germline CDR1 reads KGHSH; CDR2 reads LQKENI. V gave up 3 bases and J gave up 2 bases, with 14 bases separating them. This CDR3 has 15 amino acids. CDR3 sequence reads: CASSPSDILTYEQYF. The CDR3 DNA follows: TGTGCCAGCTCACCGTCCGATATCCTGACCTACGAGCAGTACTTC.

Concerning this clone: At one boundary the junction diverges from the germline segment, which might be a read error. CDR3 residues: CASSEGQGPEIMDTQYF. The CDR3, as DNA: TGTGCCAGCAGCGAAGGACAGGGGCCAGAAATAATGGATACGCAGTATTTT. This chain uses TRBV2 with TRBJ2-3; 9 nucleotides match TRBD1. The CDR3 consists of 17 residues. Germline V lookup: CDR1 SNHLY, CDR2 FYNNEI.

The V gene is TRBV28, the J gene TRBJ1-1, with TRBD1 matching 7 bases. CDR1 is MDHEN, CDR2 SYDVKM, per germline. This CDR3 region has 19 residues. The V and J ends lost 4 bases and 4 bases, in that order; junction bases with no gene match: 21. The CDR3 sequence is CASSSNWATGEERSTEAFF. The CDR3 DNA sequence: TGTGCCAGCAGTTCCAACTGGGCTACAGGGGAGGAGAGAAGCACTGAAGCTTTCTTT.

As DNA, the CDR3 is TGTGCCAGCAGTCCGGACAGCTCCTACGAGCAGTACTTC. Protein product: CASSPDSSYEQYF. The chain employs TRBV5-6 and TRBJ2-7; the D gene is possibly TRBD1 (6 bases). Germline values: CDR1 SGHDT, CDR2 YYEEEE. Trimming left V 5 bases short and J 0 bases short, with 9 bases between. The CDR3 sequence is 13 residues long.

The J gene is TRBJ1-1, the V gene TRBV5-4; maybe TRBD1 (5 bases). The CDR3 runs to 16 residues. The germline CDR1 and CDR2 sequences are SGHNT and YYREEE (reference sequence). V was pared by 4 bases and J by 0 bases, with 16 bases between. The CDR3 spells CASSHTSDSMNTEAFF. The CDR3 DNA reads TGTGCCAGCAGCCATACTTCCGACAGCATGAACACTGAAGCTTTCTTT.

A remark on this clone: The same CDR3 arises from other DNA sequences in this sample as well. The chain recombines TRBV27 with TRBJ2-2; D gene uncertain. Deletions cut 2 bases from V and 2 bases from J, with 6 bases between. The CDR3 loop spans 14 amino acids. CDR1 is MNHEY and CDR2 is SMNVEV in the germline V gene (reference sequence). CDR3 amino acids: CASSLGLNTGELFF. The DNA for the CDR3 is TGTGCCAGCAGTTTAGGTCTTAACACCGGGGAGCTGTTTTTT.

This clone has a single count. The genes are TRBV5-1 and TRBJ2-5, with TRBD1 matching 10 bases. V dropped 2 bases and J dropped 1; count of bases not matched to a gene: 5. The germline V gene encodes CDR1 SGHRS and CDR2 YFSETQ. The length of the CDR3 is 16 residues. This CDR3 reads CASSFPGTGVQETQYF. The DNA of the CDR3 is TGCGCCAGCAGCTTCCCAGGGACAGGGGTCCAAGAGACCCAGTACTTC.

V usage is TRBV27 and J usage is TRBJ2-1, with 8 nucleotides matching TRBD2. CDR1 and CDR2 (germline): MNHEY, SMNVEV (reference sequence). V lost 5 bases to trimming and J lost 2 bases; unmatched junction nucleotides: 8. This CDR3 contains 16 residues. The CDR3 is CASSPTTLAAYNEQFF. DNA for the CDR3: TGTGCCAGCAGTCCGACCACACTAGCGGCCTACAATGAGCAGTTCTTC.

The V and J genes are TRBV28 and TRBJ2-6; TRBD1 matches 9 bases. After removal of 6 bases from V and 1 base from J, the junction contained 4 bases not matched to a gene. The V gene's germline CDR1 is MDHEN and CDR2 SYDVKM. The CDR3 is made up of 16 amino acids. The CDR3 region is CASRTGTGSGANVLTF. CDR3 bases: TGTGCCAGCAGAACCGGGACAGGGTCTGGGGCCAACGTCCTGACTTTC.

This chain uses TRBV7-9 with TRBJ1-4, with D tentatively TRBD1 (6 bases). Trimming stripped 5 bases from V and 2 bases from J, with 15 bases between. This CDR3 comprises 16 residues. Per germline, CDR1 SEHNR and CDR2 FQNEAQ (reference sequence). CDR3 nucleotide sequence: TGTGCCAGCAGCGGCCACAGGGCTCCTACTAATGAAAAACTGTTTTTT. Translated: CASSGHRAPTNEKLFF.

The rearrangement joins TRBV5-4 to TRBJ1-2; 7 bases line up with TRBD1. Germline loops: CDR1 SGHNT, CDR2 YYREEE (reference sequence). The length of the CDR3 is 15 residues. Germline trimming cut 0 bases from V and 5 bases from J; bases unmatched to any gene: 7. The CDR3: CASSLGGQRDYGYTF. The CDR3 DNA sequence: TGTGCCAGCAGCTTGGGGGGACAGCGGGATTATGGCTACACCTTC.

By sample fraction, this clone is medium-sized. The chain has TRBV6-1 and TRBJ1-5; D remains unclear. Trimming removed 9 bases from V and 0 bases from J, with 15 bases in between. The CDR3 runs to 15 residues. Germline-derived CDR1 and CDR2 are MNHNS and SASEGT. CDR3 loop: CASKVQELSNQPQHF. The DNA of the CDR3 is TGTGCCAGTAAGGTCCAGGAACTTAGCAATCAGCCCCAGCATTTT.

The chain is built from TRBV5-4 and TRBJ1-1, with a tentative D call TRBD1 (5 bases). Germline lookup yields CDR1 SGHNT and CDR2 YYREEE (reference sequence). This CDR3 has 12 amino acids. Trimming left V 0 bases short and J 11 bases short, with 11 bases between. The DNA of the CDR3 is TGTGCCAGCAGCTTGGGGGAGGGGATGGCTTTCTTT. This encodes CASSLGEGMAFF.

The chain is built from TRBV29-1 and TRBJ2-3; tentatively, D is TRBD2 (5 bases). V shed 6 bases and J shed 3 bases, with 13 bases lying between them. CDR1 is SQVTM and CDR2 is ANQGSEA in the germline V gene. The CDR3 consists of 13 residues. DNA for the CDR3: TGCAGCGTCCTTGGACTCATAACAGATACGCAGTATTTT. Translation: CSVLGLITDTQYF.

In this sample, this clone turned up once. V is TRBV4-2 and J is TRBJ2-7; possibly TRBD2 for D (7 bases). Germline values: CDR1 LGHNA, CDR2 YNFKEQ. V gave up 4 bases and J gave up 4 bases, with 14 bases separating them. The CDR3 is made up of 14 amino acids. Here the CDR3 reads CASSPQGGDYEQYF. As DNA, the CDR3 is TGTGCCAGCAGCCCACAGGGAGGGGATTACGAGCAGTACTTC.

The rearrangement uses TRBV11-2 and TRBJ2-3; no clear D gene. V lost 2 bases, J lost 5 bases, and 5 bases lay in between. The CDR3 is 12 residues long. Germline-derived CDR1 and CDR2 are SGHAT and FQNNGV. The CDR3 is CASSLLVDTQYF. The CDR3 nucleotides read TGTGCCAGCAGCTTATTAGTAGATACGCAGTATTTT.

This clone came up a few times. The V and J genes are TRBV6-5 and TRBJ1-1, with 9 bases fitting TRBD1. Looked up from germline, CDR1 is MNHEY and CDR2 is SVGAGI. CDR3 length: 14 residues. The V and J ends lost 4 bases and 4 bases, in that order; junction bases with no gene match: 4. The CDR3 bases are TGTGCCAGCAGTTTGACAGGGGGGTCCACTGAAGCTTTCTTT. Translation: CASSLTGGSTEAFF.

This sequence joins TRBV6-5 and TRBJ1-1; D possibly corresponds to TRBD1 (5 bases). The germline gives CDR1 MNHEY, CDR2 SVGAGI. The CDR3 sequence is 14 residues long. V gave up 5 bases and J gave up 4 bases, with 14 bases separating them. As DNA, the CDR3 is TGTGCCAGCAGTGCCTCGGGGGGAAGCACTGAAGCTTTCTTT. Protein sequence: CASSASGGSTEAFF.

This clone was seen more than once but under ten times. CDR3 in DNA: TGCAGTGCTAGTGTCCCAGGGGGCTACACCTTC. This encodes CSASVPGGYTF. This rearrangement joins TRBV20-1 to TRBJ1-2; tentatively, D is TRBD1 (5 bases). The CDR3 is made up of 11 amino acids. Looked up from germline, CDR1 is DFQATT and CDR2 is SNEGSKA (reference sequence). Trimming shortened V by 3 bases and J by 8 bases, and 10 bases separated the two germline ends.